This entry concerns a single TCR beta chain. The CDR3 length is 11 residues. CDR1 and CDR2 from the germline V gene are MNHEY and SVGAGI. The V end lost 6 bases, the J end lost 8 bases, and 10 bases lay between the germline ends. The sample comes from a study of T-cell memory formation after mild COVID-19. TCRdb itself ran the 5' RACE reads through MiXCR, one entry per CDR3 protein. The data hold roughly 300,000 distinct CDR3 sequences, with roughly 13% observed a single time. This TCR derives from a man aged 18 to 29 who had mild COVID-19 (a few samples of this study predate the infection). Cell type and time point are not known. The sequenced sample was PBMCs or a T cell subset sorted from them (not recorded which). The chain joins TRBV6-5 to TRBJ1-2; D not certain. The CDR3 DNA reads as TGTGCCAGCAGCCGGGGTTGGGGCTACACCTTC. It encodes CASSRGWGYTF.